A single sample is the source of the 9 T cell receptor beta chains below, sequenced in a study of OX40 agonist ivuxolimab in advanced cancers. Sequencing used immunoSEQ multiplex PCR; TCRdb keeps in-frame clones, though not all of them. This sample has approximately 66,000 clones; about 91% occur once, and the top ten carry around 0.56%. Sequences were derived from CD4+ or CD8+ T cells sorted from blood, sampled in a trial of the OX40 agonist ivuxolimab. These TCRs come from an adult with an advanced solid tumor such as melanoma, head and neck, liver or kidney cancer.

This clone is a singleton in its sample. The CDR3 region is CASSQNPEGYGYTF. Written as DNA, the CDR3 is TGTGCCAGCAGTCAGAATCCCGAGGGGTATGGCTACACCTTC. The chain is built from TRBV14 and TRBJ1-2; D is possibly TRBD1 (5 bases). CDR1 is SGHDN and CDR2 is FVKESK in the germline V gene. The CDR3 extends over 14 amino acids. V was pared by 6 bases and J by 5 bases, with 16 bases between.

This clone was picked up one time. The J gene is TRBJ1-5, the V gene TRBV6-1, with 9 bases aligning to TRBD1. CDR3 length: 18 amino acids. The V gene end was trimmed by 4 bases and the J gene end by 2 bases; junction bases not matched to a gene: 12. The V gene's germline CDR1 is MNHNS and CDR2 SASEGT. The CDR3 DNA reads TGTGCCAGCAGTGTAGGGGGACAGGGTGGCCGGGGCAATCAGCCCCAGCATTTT. This translates into CASSVGGQGGRGNQPQHF.

The V call is TRBV7-9, the J call TRBJ1-1, with TRBD1 matching over 8 bases. CDR3 length: 15 amino acids. With 10 bases clipped from V and 4 bases from J, the junction kept 14 bases outside the gene matches. Germline CDR1 and CDR2: SEHNR and FQNEAQ (reference sequence). The CDR3: CATRQGSRTSTEAFF. As DNA, the CDR3 is TGTGCCACCAGACAGGGGTCCCGGACGAGCACTGAAGCTTTCTTT.

As for this clone: The sample carries other DNA sequences with the same CDR3. This sequence joins TRBV2 and TRBJ1-2; D is perhaps TRBD1 (5 bases). Per the germline V gene, CDR1 is SNHLY and CDR2 is FYNNEI. V was shortened by 8 bases and J by 6 bases, with 19 bases between the two germline ends. The CDR3 is 14 amino acids. The CDR3 here is CASVYGAGGDGYTF. DNA for the CDR3: TGTGCCAGCGTGTATGGGGCGGGGGGGGATGGCTACACCTTC.

This clone was seen a single time. The chain combines TRBV11-1 with TRBJ1-1; TRBD1 matches at 8 bases. V gave up 2 bases and J gave up 1 base; unmatched junction bases: 6. The V gene's germline CDR1 is SGHAT and CDR2 FQDESV (reference sequence). The CDR3 is 16 residues long. The DNA for the CDR3 is TGTGCCAGCAGCTTACAGACAGGGGTGGCGAACACTGAAGCTTTCTTT. Its translation: CASSLQTGVANTEAFF.

The rearrangement uses TRBV6-6 and TRBJ2-5; D call uncertain. Germline V lookup: CDR1 MNHNY, CDR2 SVGAGI (reference sequence). The CDR3 runs to 13 residues. V was pared by 0 bases and J by 4 bases, with 6 bases between. CDR3 region: CASSYSRRETQYF. CDR3 bases: TGTGCCAGCAGTTACTCTAGGCGAGAGACCCAGTACTTC.

The J gene is TRBJ1-2, the V gene TRBV29-1, with D possibly being TRBD1 (5 bases). The germline V gene encodes CDR1 SQVTM and CDR2 ANQGSEA. The V gene lost 4 bases and the J gene lost 8 bases, with 11 bases spanning the gap. The CDR3 runs to 11 residues. In nucleotides, the CDR3 is TGCAGCGTTGGGGACGACGGCGGCTACACCTTC. Protein product: CSVGDDGGYTF.

The rearrangement uses TRBV6-6 and TRBJ2-3; D gene uncertain. V was shortened by 5 bases and J by 3 bases, with 15 bases between the two germline ends. The CDR3 spans 15 residues. CDR1 is MNHNY and CDR2 is SVGAGI in the germline V gene (reference sequence). In DNA form, the CDR3 reads TGTGCCAGCAGTGCCGATGGTCTAGAAACAGATACGCAGTATTTT. It is translated as CASSADGLETDTQYF.

The rearrangement uses TRBV20-1 and TRBJ1-1; the D gene is possibly TRBD1 (6 bases). This CDR3 spans 11 amino acids. The V end lost 4 bases, the J end lost 9 bases, and 12 bases lay between the germline ends. Germline CDR1 reads DFQATT; CDR2 reads SNEGSKA (reference sequence). CDR3: CSAIFRDKAFF. CDR3 in DNA: TGCAGTGCTATTTTCAGGGACAAAGCTTTCTTT.